The 32 T cell receptor beta chains presented below share a single source sample, sequenced in a study of spatial heterogeneity in lung cancer. TCRdb analysed the 5' RACE reads with MiXCR anew, one entry per CDR3 protein. Of about 3,200 distinct CDR3 sequences in the sample, approximately 50% are singletons; the top ten hold approximately 3.1%. The sample's time point: blood at routine non-recurrence follow-up after resection. This sample comprised PBMCs, obtained at follow-up. Receptor source: a male donor with early-stage non-small cell lung cancer.

This clonotype came up once. Within a library made for alpha chains, this beta chain is off target, and its count is uninformative. The gene calls are TRBV4-1 and TRBJ2-7, with a tentative D call TRBD2 (5 bases). Germline CDR1 is MGHRA and CDR2 is YSYEKL. Trimming pared 4 bases from V and 3 bases from J, leaving 19 bases between. This CDR3 has 16 residues. This chain's CDR3 is CASSPKPPFSDYEQYF. The CDR3 nucleotides are TGCGCCAGCAGCCCCAAACCTCCTTTTAGCGACTACGAGCAGTACTTC.

This clonotype was observed a handful of times. Being off target in a library aimed at alpha chains, this beta chain has a size of little meaning. The genes are TRBV10-3 and TRBJ2-7; D unresolved. The germline V and J ends were trimmed by 6 bases and 3 bases, with 9 bases remaining between them. The CDR3 spans 12 residues. Germline V gene sequence: CDR1 ENHRY, CDR2 SYGVKD. The CDR3 bases are TGTGCCATCAGGGACCGTAACTACGAGCAGTACTTC. Translated: CAIRDRNYEQYF.

As concerns this clonotype: The library was prepared for alpha chains; this beta chain is a stray read, so its frequency means little. V gene TRBV2 combines with J gene TRBJ2-5; D remains ambiguous. Germline V gene sequence: CDR1 SNHLY, CDR2 FYNNEI. V was clipped by 2 bases and J by 5 bases, with 3 bases between them. The CDR3 contains 11 residues. The CDR3 region is CASSERETQYF. The CDR3 coding sequence is TGTGCCAGCAGTGAAAGGGAGACCCAGTACTTC.

Points on this clonotype: This beta chain is a stray sequence in a library constructed for alpha chains; its clone size is not meaningful. The chain combines TRBV24-1 with TRBJ2-2; D ambiguous. The length of the CDR3 is 15 residues. The germline V gene encodes CDR1 KGHDR and CDR2 SFDVKD. The V gene lost 0 bases and the J gene lost 7 bases, with 11 bases spanning the gap. The CDR3 region has the DNA TGTGCCACCAGTGATTTGCGTCAGGATAGCGGGGAGCTGTTTTTT. As protein: CATSDLRQDSGELFF.

With regard to this clonotype: This beta chain is off target for a library built for alpha chains, so its abundance means little. V usage is TRBV6-1 and J usage is TRBJ2-7, with D unresolved. Between the trimmed V and J ends, which lost 10 bases and 4 bases, there was a span of 20 bases. The length of the CDR3 is 14 residues. Germline V lookup: CDR1 MNHNS, CDR2 SASEGT. The DNA of the CDR3 is TGTGCCACGATCGCCGTGACCAGTCAATACGAGCAGTACTTC. This translates into CATIAVTSQYEQYF.

In regard to this clonotype: This beta chain appears as a stray read in a library generated for alpha chains; its size is not informative. V and J are TRBV27 and TRBJ2-7; tentatively, D is TRBD1 (5 bases). CDR1 MNHEY and CDR2 SMNVEV come from the germline V gene (reference sequence). The CDR3 has 14 residues. V was cut by 5 bases and J by 4 bases, with 15 bases left in between. Written as DNA, the CDR3 is TGTGCCAGCAGTATCGCTGGGGCGCGATACGAGCAGTACTTC. It specifies CASSIAGARYEQYF.

Details on this clonotype: This beta chain was picked up by a library intended for alpha chains and is off target, so its count carries little meaning. The genes are TRBV15 and TRBJ2-1; D possibly corresponds to TRBD1 (6 bases). The V gene lost 7 bases and the J gene lost 7 bases, with 23 bases spanning the gap. In germline, CDR1 is LNHNV, CDR2 YYDKDF (reference sequence). The length of the CDR3 is 16 residues. CDR3 nucleotide sequence: TGTGCCACCACGGCAACTCGCGGACAGCCTGGAAATGAGCAGTTCTTC. It is translated as CATTATRGQPGNEQFF.

This clonotype was seen a few times. This beta chain turned up in a library designed for alpha chains; as an off-target read, its abundance says little. This sequence joins TRBV28 and TRBJ1-5, with D possibly TRBD1 on 6 matching bases. The V gene's germline CDR1 is MDHEN and CDR2 SYDVKM. The V end lost 4 bases, the J end lost 5 bases, and 12 bases lay between the germline ends. This CDR3 has 14 residues. CDR3 bases: TGTGCCAGCAGTTACCCGGACAGATATCAGCCCCAGCATTTT. Its translation: CASSYPDRYQPQHF. The full variable domain, with the rest looked up from reference TRBV28 and TRBJ1-5, is DVKVTQSSRYLVKRTGEKVFLECVQDMDHENMFWYRQDPGLGLRLIYFSYDVKMKEKGDIPEGYSVSREKKERFSLILESASTNQTSMYLCASSYPDRYQPQHFGDGTRLSIL.

Comment on this clonotype: The library was designed around alpha chains, so this beta chain is a stray read whose abundance carries little weight. CDR3 in amino acids: CSARERAGVGEQYF. For the CDR3, the DNA is TGCAGTGCTAGAGAGCGGGCAGGGGTTGGCGAGCAGTACTTC. This rearrangement joins TRBV20-1 to TRBJ2-7; D possibly corresponds to TRBD1 (6 bases). V was trimmed by 0 bases and J by 6 bases, leaving 15 bases between them. The CDR3 is 14 residues long. Germline lookup yields CDR1 DFQATT and CDR2 SNEGSKA (reference sequence).

To note about this clonotype: As an off-target read in a library built for alpha chains, this beta chain has a frequency of little significance. This chain joins TRBV20-1 and TRBJ2-2, with 8 bases aligning to TRBD1. V gave up 4 bases and J gave up 4 bases; unmatched junction bases: 2. The CDR3 is 13 amino acids. CDR1 and CDR2 (germline): DFQATT, SNEGSKA (reference sequence). CDR3 nucleotides: TGCAGTGCTATGGACAGGGTCACCGGGGAGCTGTTTTTT. It is translated as CSAMDRVTGELFF.

As concerns this clonotype: This beta chain was picked up by a library intended for alpha chains and is off target, so its count carries little meaning. The chain couples TRBV20-1 to TRBJ2-5; either TRBD1 or TRBD2 may fit D (5 bases each). This CDR3 is built from 13 residues. V lost 3 bases to trimming and J lost 4 bases, with 12 bases between them. Germline V lookup: CDR1 DFQATT, CDR2 SNEGSKA (reference sequence). In nucleotides, the CDR3 is TGCAGTGCTAGTTCAGGGACGTTAGAGACCCAGTACTTC. Translating gives CSASSGTLETQYF.

This clonotype was seen more than once but under ten times. Little can be read into the size of this beta chain, an off-target read in a library designed for alpha chains. The chain carries TRBV12-3 or TRBV12-4 and TRBJ1-5; possibly TRBD1 for D (6 bases). V lost 6 bases to trimming and J lost 6 bases, with 15 bases between them. The CDR3 length is 14 residues. CDR3 loop: CASSPRGGLQPQHF. Written as DNA, the CDR3 is TGTGCCAGCAGCCCTCGAGGGGGGCTTCAGCCCCAGCATTTT.

About this clonotype itself: This beta chain was picked up by a library intended for alpha chains and is off target, so its count carries little meaning. The chain links TRBV28 to TRBJ2-4; 7 bases fit TRBD2. The V gene end was trimmed by 5 bases and the J gene end by 5 bases; junction bases not matched to a gene: 12. Germline assignment: CDR1 MDHEN and CDR2 SYDVKM. The CDR3 covers 16 residues. CDR3 nucleotide sequence: TGTGCCAGCAGTCCGATAGGGAGGGGCGACGAAAACATTCAGTACTTC. It codes for CASSPIGRGDENIQYF.

For this clonotype: With the library built for alpha chains, this beta chain is off target and its frequency is not meaningful. The rearrangement links TRBV6-1 to TRBJ2-7; D call uncertain. Germline V gives CDR1 MNHNS, CDR2 SASEGT. The CDR3 runs to 14 residues. V gave up 0 bases and J gave up 0 bases, with 6 bases separating them. The CDR3 sequence: CASSEAGYSYEQYF. DNA for the CDR3: TGTGCCAGCAGTGAAGCGGGGTACTCCTACGAGCAGTACTTC.

This clonotype turned up a few times. This beta chain is off target for a library built for alpha chains, so its abundance means little. The chain couples TRBV6-5 to TRBJ1-3, with 7 positions matching TRBD1. Losses at the gene ends were 6 bases for V and 4 bases for J; bases not matched to a gene: 9. CDR1 and CDR2 (germline): MNHEY, SVGAGI. The CDR3 is 15 residues long. The DNA of the CDR3 is TGTGCCAGCAGAACCCAAACAGGGGACGGAAACACCATATATTTT. It codes for CASRTQTGDGNTIYF.

This clonotype was observed a handful of times. With the library built for alpha chains, this beta chain is off target and its frequency is not meaningful. The V gene is TRBV2, the J gene TRBJ2-2; D remains unclear. Germline loops: CDR1 SNHLY, CDR2 FYNNEI. This CDR3 has 14 residues. Trimming removed 5 bases from V and 4 bases from J, with 11 bases in between. Written as DNA, the CDR3 is TGTGCCAGCAGTTCCGAAAGAGTCACCGGGGAGCTGTTTTTT. Translation gives CASSSERVTGELFF. The entire variable domain, with the rest obtained from reference TRBV2 and TRBJ2-2, is as follows: EPEVTQTPSHQVTQMGQEVILRCVPISNHLYFYWYRQILGQKVEFLVSFYNNEISEKSEIFDDQFSVERPDGSNFTLKIRSTKLEDSAMYFCASSSERVTGELFFGEGSRLTVL.

As regards this clonotype: For a library built for alpha chains, this beta chain is a stray read; little rests on its size. The rearrangement links TRBV5-1 to TRBJ1-1; possible D gene TRBD1, 6 bases. The germline gives CDR1 SGHRS, CDR2 YFSETQ. This CDR3 is built from 15 residues. The ends were cut back, 1 base at V and 3 bases at J, with 13 bases in the middle. The chain's CDR3 is CASSLFGGEDTEAFF. CDR3 coding DNA: TGCGCCAGCAGCTTGTTTGGGGGCGAGGACACTGAAGCTTTCTTT.

Concerning this clonotype itself: Because this beta chain is a stray read in a library intended to capture alpha chains, its abundance should not be given much weight. V and J are TRBV5-4 and TRBJ2-5, with unresolved D. Germline V lookup: CDR1 SGHNT, CDR2 YYREEE (reference sequence). The CDR3 runs to 11 residues. The V end was cut by 1 base, the J end by 3 bases, with 1 base between. The CDR3 sequence is CASSLKETQYF. The DNA for the CDR3 is TGTGCCAGCAGCTTGAAAGAGACCCAGTACTTC.

Remarks on this clonotype: This beta chain is an off-target read within a library intended for alpha chains, so its frequency means little. The chain recombines TRBV20-1 with TRBJ1-1; 7 bases agree with TRBD1. This CDR3 comprises 17 residues. V was pared by 4 bases and J by 2 bases, with 16 bases of the junction left unmatched. CDR1 and CDR2 (germline): DFQATT, SNEGSKA (reference sequence). CDR3 protein: CSAKNRGGSLSNTEAFF. The CDR3 DNA sequence: TGCAGTGCTAAAAACAGGGGCGGTTCACTGTCCAACACTGAAGCTTTCTTT.

With regard to this clonotype: With the library built for alpha chains, this beta chain is off target and its frequency is not meaningful. The chain uses TRBV12-3 or TRBV12-4 and TRBJ2-1; D remains ambiguous. The germline V and J ends were trimmed by 5 bases and 0 bases, with 11 bases remaining between them. The CDR3 is 15 residues long. The CDR3 protein is CASSRQQSSYNEQFF. The CDR3 DNA reads TGTGCCAGCAGTCGCCAGCAGAGCTCCTACAATGAGCAGTTCTTC.

On this clonotype: This beta chain is a stray sequence in a library constructed for alpha chains; its clone size is not meaningful. The rearrangement joins TRBV20-1 to TRBJ2-1; 14 nucleotides align to TRBD2. Germline V gives CDR1 DFQATT, CDR2 SNEGSKA (reference sequence). The V and J ends lost 0 bases and 5 bases, in that order; junction bases with no gene match: 3. This CDR3 contains 16 residues. The CDR3 coding sequence is TGCAGTGCTAGAGATGGGGGACTAGCGGGAGACAATGAGCAGTTCTTC. Protein: CSARDGGLAGDNEQFF.

To note about this clonotype: This beta chain was picked up by a library intended for alpha chains and is off target, so its count carries little meaning. The chain combines TRBV7-9 with TRBJ2-5; the D call may be TRBD1 or TRBD2 (5 bases each). Trimming took 6 bases from V and 7 from J, leaving 15 bases between them. This CDR3 is built from 13 residues. Germline V lookup: CDR1 SEHNR, CDR2 FQNEAQ (reference sequence). The CDR3 nucleotides are TGTGCCAGCAGACCCGGGACCAAGGTGACCCAGTACTTC. It codes for CASRPGTKVTQYF.

Of note for this clonotype: Little can be read into the size of this beta chain, an off-target read in a library designed for alpha chains. The chain couples TRBV12-3 or TRBV12-4 to TRBJ2-6; D is ambiguous. The CDR3 loop spans 15 amino acids. V dropped 4 bases and J dropped 0 bases, with 7 bases sitting between them. In DNA form, the CDR3 reads TGTGCCAGCAGTTATAGGCGCTCTGGGGCCAACGTCCTGACTTTC. This sequence encodes CASSYRRSGANVLTF.

A remark on this clonotype: The library was prepared for alpha chains; this beta chain is a stray read, so its frequency means little. This chain uses TRBV29-1 with TRBJ2-2, with 7 bases lining up with TRBD1. There are 12 residues in the CDR3. With 8 bases clipped from V and 6 bases from J, the junction kept 6 bases outside the gene matches. Germline V gene sequence: CDR1 SQVTM, CDR2 ANQGSEA. CDR3 in DNA: TGCAGCAGAATCGGGACAGCCGGGGAGCTGTTTTTT. Its translation: CSRIGTAGELFF.

Comments on this clonotype: Because this beta chain is a stray read in a library intended to capture alpha chains, its abundance should not be given much weight. The gene calls are TRBV7-2 and TRBJ2-2, with TRBD1 matching over 7 bases. Unmatched junction bases numbered 14, after V lost 5 bases and J lost 8 bases. Germline V gives CDR1 SGHTA, CDR2 FQGNSA. This CDR3 contains 16 residues. As DNA, the CDR3 is TGTGCCAGCAGCCCTGACAGGGCGGAAGTGAGAGGGGAGCTGTTTTTT. Amino acid sequence: CASSPDRAEVRGELFF.

Details on this clonotype: Because the library targeted alpha chains, this beta chain is an off-target read whose size means little. The V gene is TRBV7-2, the J gene TRBJ2-5, with D possibly being TRBD2 (6 bases). Germline loops: CDR1 SGHTA, CDR2 FQGNSA. Trimming removed 0 bases from V and 4 bases from J, with 12 bases in between. The CDR3 has 15 amino acids. CDR3 residues: CASSLAGGWGETQYF. The CDR3 coding sequence is TGTGCCAGCAGCTTAGCGGGAGGATGGGGAGAGACCCAGTACTTC. Variable domain in full (rest from reference TRBV7-2 and TRBJ2-5): GAGVSQSPSNKVTEKGKDVELRCDPISGHTALYWYRQSLGQGLEFLIYFQGNSAPDKSGLPSDRFSAERTGGSVSTLTIQRTQQEDSAVYLCASSLAGGWGETQYFGPGTRLLVL.

Notes on this clonotype: This beta chain slipped into a library made for alpha chains as a stray read, so its size is not meaningful. J is TRBJ2-1 and V is TRBV5-1, with 10 bases fitting TRBD2. Germline CDR1 is SGHRS and CDR2 is YFSETQ. The CDR3 runs to 15 residues. V gave up 7 bases and J gave up 3 bases; unmatched junction bases: 7. CDR3: CASRSLAGDYNEQFF. CDR3 DNA: TGCGCCAGCCGATCCCTAGCGGGAGACTACAATGAGCAGTTCTTC.

About this clonotype itself: The size of this beta chain means little, since it is a stray read in a library made for alpha chains. This chain uses TRBV4-3 with TRBJ2-5; TRBD2 matches 10 bases. V trimming: 1 base; J trimming: 3 bases; junction bases outside the gene matches: 5. Germline V gives CDR1 LGHNA, CDR2 YSLEER. The CDR3 length is 16 residues. CDR3 residues: CASSQVWTSGEETQYF. The CDR3 bases are TGCGCCAGCAGCCAAGTGTGGACTAGCGGAGAAGAGACCCAGTACTTC.

Worth noting for this clonotype: This beta chain lies outside the target of a library built for alpha chains; its clone size means little. This chain uses TRBV7-9 with TRBJ1-2, with no clear D. The V end was cut by 2 bases, the J end by 13 bases, with 20 bases between. The CDR3 totals 14 residues. Germline V gene lookup returns CDR1 SEHNR and CDR2 FQNEAQ (reference sequence). DNA for the CDR3: TGTGCCAGCAGCTTATCTCCAGCAGCCGACTCGGTCACCTTC. Residues: CASSLSPAADSVTF.

Turning to this clonotype: This beta chain came through as a stray read in a library set up for alpha chains, and its size says little. The rearrangement joins TRBV7-2 to TRBJ2-5; no firm D call. Germline CDR1 is SGHTA and CDR2 is FQGNSA. The CDR3 runs to 14 residues. V was cut by 5 bases and J by 2 bases, with 12 bases left in between. The CDR3 sequence is CASSLFSLQETQYF. The CDR3 DNA reads as TGTGCCAGCAGCCTGTTTTCCCTTCAAGAGACCCAGTACTTC.

This clonotype showed up just a few times. This beta chain turned up in a library designed for alpha chains; as an off-target read, its abundance says little. This chain joins TRBV20-1 and TRBJ2-7; possible D gene TRBD2, 6 bases. Per the germline V gene, CDR1 is DFQATT and CDR2 is SNEGSKA (reference sequence). The CDR3 covers 16 residues. The V end was cut by 5 bases, the J end by 0 bases, with 20 bases between. The CDR3 DNA sequence: TGCAGTGCTTCTGGGCGGGAAGAGGGGATCTCCTACGAGCAGTACTTC. Protein: CSASGREEGISYEQYF.

Comment on this clonotype: Relative to the germline gene, one junction end is altered; a read error may explain this. Within a library made for alpha chains, this beta chain is off target, and its count is uninformative. The CDR3 nucleotides read TGTGCCAGCAGTTTGCTGGGTCCCTACAAGCAGTACTTC. Protein product: CASSLLGPYKQYF. The chain uses TRBV28 and TRBJ2-7; D not certain. Germline V gene data show CDR1 as MDHEN and CDR2 as SYDVKM. This CDR3 contains 13 residues.